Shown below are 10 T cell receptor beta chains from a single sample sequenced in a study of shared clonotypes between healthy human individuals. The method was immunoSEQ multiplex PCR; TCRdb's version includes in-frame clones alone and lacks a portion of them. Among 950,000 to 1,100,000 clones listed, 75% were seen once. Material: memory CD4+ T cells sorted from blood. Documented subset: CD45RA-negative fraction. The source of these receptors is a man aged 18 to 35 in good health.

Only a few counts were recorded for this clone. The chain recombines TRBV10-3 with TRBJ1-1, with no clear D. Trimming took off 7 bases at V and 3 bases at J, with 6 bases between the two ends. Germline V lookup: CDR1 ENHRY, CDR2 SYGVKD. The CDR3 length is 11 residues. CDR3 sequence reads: CAIKRDTEAFF. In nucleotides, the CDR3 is TGTGCCATCAAGCGAGACACTGAAGCTTTCTTT.

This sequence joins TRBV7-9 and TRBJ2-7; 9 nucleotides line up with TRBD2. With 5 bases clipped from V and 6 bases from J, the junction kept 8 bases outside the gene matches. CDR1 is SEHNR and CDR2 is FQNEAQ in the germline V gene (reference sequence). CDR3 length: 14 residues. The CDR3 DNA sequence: TGTGCCAGCAGCATCGTAGCGGGAGAACTCGAGCAGTACTTC. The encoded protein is CASSIVAGELEQYF.

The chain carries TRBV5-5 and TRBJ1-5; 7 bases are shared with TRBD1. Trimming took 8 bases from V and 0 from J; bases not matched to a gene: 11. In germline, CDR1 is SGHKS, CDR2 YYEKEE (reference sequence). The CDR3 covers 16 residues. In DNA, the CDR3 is TGTGCCAGACCGATTCCGGGACAGCATAGCAATCAGCCCCAGCATTTT. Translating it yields CARPIPGQHSNQPQHF. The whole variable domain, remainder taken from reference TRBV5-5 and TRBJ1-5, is DAGVTQSPTHLIKTRGQQVTLRCSPISGHKSVSWYQQVLGQGPQFIFQYYEKEERGRGNFPDRFSARQFPNYSSELNVNALLLGDSALYLCARPIPGQHSNQPQHFGDGTRLSIL.

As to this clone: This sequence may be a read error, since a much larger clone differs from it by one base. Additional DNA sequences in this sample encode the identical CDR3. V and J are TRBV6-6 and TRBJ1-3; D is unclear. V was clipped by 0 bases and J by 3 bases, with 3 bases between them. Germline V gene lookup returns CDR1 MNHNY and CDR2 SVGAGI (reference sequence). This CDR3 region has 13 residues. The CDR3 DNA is TGTGCCAGCAGTTACTCGGGTGGAAACACCATATATTTT. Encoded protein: CASSYSGGNTIYF.

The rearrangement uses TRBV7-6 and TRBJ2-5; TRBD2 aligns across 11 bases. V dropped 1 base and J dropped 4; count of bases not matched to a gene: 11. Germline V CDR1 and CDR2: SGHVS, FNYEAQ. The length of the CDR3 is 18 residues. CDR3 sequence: CASSLDRLAGGLRETQYF. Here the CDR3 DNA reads TGTGCCAGCAGCTTAGATAGGCTAGCGGGGGGCCTACGAGAGACCCAGTACTTC.

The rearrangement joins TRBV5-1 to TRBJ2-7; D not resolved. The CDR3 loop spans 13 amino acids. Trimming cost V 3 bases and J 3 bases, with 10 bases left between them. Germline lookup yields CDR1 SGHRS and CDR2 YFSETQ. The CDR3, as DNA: TGCGCCAGCAGCTCCGACCAAGGCTACGAGCAGTACTTC. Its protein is CASSSDQGYEQYF.

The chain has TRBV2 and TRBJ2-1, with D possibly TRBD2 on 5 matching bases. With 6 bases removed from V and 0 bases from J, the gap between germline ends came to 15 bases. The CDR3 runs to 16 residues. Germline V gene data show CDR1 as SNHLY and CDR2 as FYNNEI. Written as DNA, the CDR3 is TGTGCCAGCAGAACCCAGGACTCGAGCTCCTACAATGAGCAGTTCTTC. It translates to CASRTQDSSSYNEQFF.

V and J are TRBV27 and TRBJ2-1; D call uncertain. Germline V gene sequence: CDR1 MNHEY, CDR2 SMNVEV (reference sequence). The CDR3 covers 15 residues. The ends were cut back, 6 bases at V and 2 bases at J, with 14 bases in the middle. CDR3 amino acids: CASSRPAATYNEQFF. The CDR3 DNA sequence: TGTGCCAGCAGCAGGCCCGCGGCGACCTACAATGAGCAGTTCTTC.

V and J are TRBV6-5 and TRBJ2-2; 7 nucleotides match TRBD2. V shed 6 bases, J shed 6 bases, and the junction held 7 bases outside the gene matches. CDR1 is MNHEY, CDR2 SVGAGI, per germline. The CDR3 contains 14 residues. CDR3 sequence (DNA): TGTGCCAGCAGCCCTCCAACTAGCGCCGGGGAGCTGTTTTTT. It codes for CASSPPTSAGELFF.

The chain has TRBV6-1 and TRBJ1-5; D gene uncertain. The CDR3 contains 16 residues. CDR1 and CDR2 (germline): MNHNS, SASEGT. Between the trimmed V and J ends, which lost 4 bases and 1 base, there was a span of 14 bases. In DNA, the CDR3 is TGTGCCAGCAGTGTTCCCAGAAGACCCAGCAATCAGCCCCAGCATTTT. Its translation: CASSVPRRPSNQPQHF.